Reported below is one T cell receptor (beta chain). The data belong to a study of shared clonotypes between healthy human individuals. Whole-study context: The cohort had two women and a few men, ages 18 to 49.

The table came from immunoSEQ multiplex PCR; TCRdb's copy has only in-frame clones and leaves some out. The sample consists of a few hundred thousand clones, roughly 78% of them appearing once. Germline assignment: CDR1 SGHAT and CDR2 FQNNGV. Trimming pared 4 bases from V and 7 bases from J, leaving 19 bases between. There are 15 residues in the CDR3. The V call is TRBV11-2, the J call TRBJ2-5; D uncertain. The sequenced material came from PBMCs. The receptor's source is a woman aged 40-49 years in good health. Some clones in this sample may be carry-over from other donors' samples. CDR3 sequence: CASSSDPGTFGTQYF. CDR3 in DNA: TGTGCCAGCAGCTCGGACCCCGGCACATTTGGGACCCAGTACTTC. The entire variable domain, with the rest obtained from reference TRBV11-2 and TRBJ2-5, is as follows: EAGVAQSPRYKIIEKRQSVAFWCNPISGHATLYWYQQILGQGPKLLIQFQNNGVVDDSQLPKDRFSAERLKGVDSTLKIQPAKLEDSAVYLCASSSDPGTFGTQYFGPGTRLLVL.